The entry below describes one TCR beta chain. Germline values: CDR1 SGDLS, CDR2 YYNGEE. The CDR3 is 14 amino acids. After removal of 4 bases from V and 8 bases from J, the junction contained 6 bases not matched to a gene. This sample is drawn from a study of blood T cell repertoires in COVID-19. Study context: T cells, B-cell-depleted T cells, or PBMCs supplied cDNA or gDNA.

In the study's own analysis: Amplification of reference gene primers was used by the study to estimate nucleated cell counts. Some clones are missing from TCRdb's copy, which holds only in-frame ones; the method was immunoSEQ multiplex PCR. Clone size and V and J calls were adopted from that table, with D and trimming inferred from the DNA. The table records tens of thousands of clones, about 90% of them present only once. The sample taken for sequencing was peripheral blood. V is TRBV9 and J is TRBJ1-4, with 9 bases fitting TRBD1. This receptor was identified in a man aged 55 to 70 with acute or convalescent COVID-19. CDR3 sequence reads: CASSQGQGGEKLFF. The DNA for the CDR3 is TGTGCCAGCAGCCAGGGACAGGGCGGAGAAAAACTGTTTTTT.